The clone carrying this TCR beta chain was found once. Its antigen is unknown. The CDR3 spans 14 residues. V was pared by 5 bases and J by 4 bases, with 14 bases between. Germline V gene data show CDR1 as SEHNR and CDR2 as FQNEAQ (reference sequence). Constant-region reverse primers amplified full-length variable regions, followed by semi-nested Nested Universal Primer A PCR. One entry per CDR3 protein, called by TCRdb with MiXCR from the 5' RACE reads. The table lists under 65,000 distinct CDR3 sequences, 28% of them singletons. Study outcomes and limitations: Tumor-infiltrating Treg TCR alpha and beta sequences overlapped most with tumor naive CD4+ T cells, then blood naive. Whole repertoires were not studied in the larger cohort, only one V-J beta rearrangement.

CD4+CD45RO+CD25- cells were isolated as memory CD4+ T cells. The clonotype comes from a female donor with breast cancer. The sample comprised tumor-infiltrating memory CD4+ T cells sorted from the breast tumor. Subset reported: memory CD4+ T cells, CD4+CD45RO+CD25-. The rearrangement links TRBV7-9 to TRBJ1-1; D not resolved. The CDR3 nucleotides read TGTGCCAGCAGCCCCACGGCGGGGAGCACTGAAGCTTTCTTT. This sequence encodes CASSPTAGSTEAFF.